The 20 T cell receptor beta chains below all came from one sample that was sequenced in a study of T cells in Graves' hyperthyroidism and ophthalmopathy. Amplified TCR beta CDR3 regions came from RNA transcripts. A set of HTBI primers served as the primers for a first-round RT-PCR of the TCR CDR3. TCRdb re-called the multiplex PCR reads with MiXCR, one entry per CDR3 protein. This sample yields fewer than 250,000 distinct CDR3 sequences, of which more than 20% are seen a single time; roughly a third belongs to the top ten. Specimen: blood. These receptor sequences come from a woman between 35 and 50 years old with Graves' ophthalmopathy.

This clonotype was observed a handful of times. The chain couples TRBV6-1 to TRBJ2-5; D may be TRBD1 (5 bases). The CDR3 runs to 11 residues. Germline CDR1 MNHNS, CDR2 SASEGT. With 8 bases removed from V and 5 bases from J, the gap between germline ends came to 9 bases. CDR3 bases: TGTGCCAGCTCAGGGATGGAGACCCAGTACTTC. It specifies CASSGMETQYF.

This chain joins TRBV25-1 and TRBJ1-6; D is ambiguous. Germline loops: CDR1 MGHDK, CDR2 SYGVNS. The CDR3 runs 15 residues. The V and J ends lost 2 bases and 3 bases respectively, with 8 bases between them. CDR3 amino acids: CASSETGIYNSPLHF. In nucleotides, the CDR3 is TGTGCCAGCAGTGAAACGGGGATCTATAATTCACCCCTCCACTTT.

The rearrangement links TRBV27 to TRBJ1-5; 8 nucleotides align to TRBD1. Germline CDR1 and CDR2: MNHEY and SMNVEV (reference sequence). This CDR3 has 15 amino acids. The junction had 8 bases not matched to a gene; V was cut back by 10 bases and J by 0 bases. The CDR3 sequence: CATKWTGYSNQPQHF. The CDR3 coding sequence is TGTGCCACCAAATGGACAGGGTATAGCAATCAGCCCCAGCATTTT.

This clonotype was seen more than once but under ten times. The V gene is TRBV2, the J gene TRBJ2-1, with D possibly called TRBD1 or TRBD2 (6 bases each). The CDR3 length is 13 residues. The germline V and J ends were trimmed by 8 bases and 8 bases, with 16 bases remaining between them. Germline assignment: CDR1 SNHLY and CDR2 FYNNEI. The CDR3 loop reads CASGGTFSDEQFF. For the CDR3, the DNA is TGTGCCAGCGGCGGGACATTCTCCGATGAGCAGTTCTTC. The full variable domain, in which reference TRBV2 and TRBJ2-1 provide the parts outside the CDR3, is EPEVTQTPSHQVTQMGQEVILRCVPISNHLYFYWYRQILGQKVEFLVSFYNNEISEKSEIFDDQFSVERPDGSNFTLKIRSTKLEDSAMYFCASGGTFSDEQFFGPGTRLTVL.

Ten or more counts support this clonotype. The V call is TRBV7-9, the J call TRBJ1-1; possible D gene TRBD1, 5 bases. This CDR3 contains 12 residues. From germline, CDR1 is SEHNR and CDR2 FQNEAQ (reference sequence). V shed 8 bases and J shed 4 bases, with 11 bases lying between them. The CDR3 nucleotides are TGTGCCAGCGTCGGGGGGAGCACTGAAGCTTTCTTT. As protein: CASVGGSTEAFF.

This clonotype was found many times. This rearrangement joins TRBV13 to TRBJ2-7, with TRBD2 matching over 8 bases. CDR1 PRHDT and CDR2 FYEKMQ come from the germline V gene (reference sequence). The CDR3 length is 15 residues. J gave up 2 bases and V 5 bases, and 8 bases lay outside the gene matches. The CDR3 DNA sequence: TGTGCCAGCAGCGTAAGCCTAGCGGGTACCTACGAGCAGTACTTC. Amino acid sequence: CASSVSLAGTYEQYF. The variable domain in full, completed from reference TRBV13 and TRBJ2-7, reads AAGVIQSPRHLIKEKRETATLKCYPIPRHDTVYWYQQGPGQDPQFLISFYEKMQSDKGSIPDRFSAQQFSDYHSELNMSSLELGDSALYFCASSVSLAGTYEQYFGPGTRLTVT.

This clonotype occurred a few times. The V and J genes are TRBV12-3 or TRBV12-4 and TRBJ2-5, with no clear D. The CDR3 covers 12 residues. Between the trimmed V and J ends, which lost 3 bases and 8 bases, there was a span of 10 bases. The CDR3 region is CASSFAVQTQYF. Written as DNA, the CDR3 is TGTGCCAGCAGTTTTGCGGTCCAAACCCAGTACTTC.

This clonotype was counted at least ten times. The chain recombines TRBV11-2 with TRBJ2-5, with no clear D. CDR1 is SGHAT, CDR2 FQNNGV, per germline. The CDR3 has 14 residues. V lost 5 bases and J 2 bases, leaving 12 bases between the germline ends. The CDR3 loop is CASSPWAGQETQYF. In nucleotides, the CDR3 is TGTGCCAGCAGCCCCTGGGCTGGACAAGAGACCCAGTACTTC. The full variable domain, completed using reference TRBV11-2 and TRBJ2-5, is EAGVAQSPRYKIIEKRQSVAFWCNPISGHATLYWYQQILGQGPKLLIQFQNNGVVDDSQLPKDRFSAERLKGVDSTLKIQPAKLEDSAVYLCASSPWAGQETQYFGPGTRLLVL.

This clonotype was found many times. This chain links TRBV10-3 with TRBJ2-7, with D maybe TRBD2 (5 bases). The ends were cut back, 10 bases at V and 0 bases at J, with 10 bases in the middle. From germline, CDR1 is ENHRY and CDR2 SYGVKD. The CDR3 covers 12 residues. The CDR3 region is CATGLGSYEQYF. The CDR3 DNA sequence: TGTGCCACTGGACTGGGCTCCTACGAGCAGTACTTC.

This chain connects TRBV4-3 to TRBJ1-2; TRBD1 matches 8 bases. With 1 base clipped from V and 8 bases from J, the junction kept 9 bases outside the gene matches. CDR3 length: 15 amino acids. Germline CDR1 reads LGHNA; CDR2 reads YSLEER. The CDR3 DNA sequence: TGCGCCAGCAGCCAAGGCCAGGGGGCGACGGGGGGCTACACCTTC. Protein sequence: CASSQGQGATGGYTF.

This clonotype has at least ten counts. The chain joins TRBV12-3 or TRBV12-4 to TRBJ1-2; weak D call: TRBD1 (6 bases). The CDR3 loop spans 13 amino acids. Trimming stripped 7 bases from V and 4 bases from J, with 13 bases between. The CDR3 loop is CASTYRASYGYTF. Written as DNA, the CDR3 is TGTGCCAGCACCTACAGGGCGTCCTATGGCTACACCTTC.

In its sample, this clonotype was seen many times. The CDR3 sequence: CSVEDLEAGVNTGELFF. The CDR3 bases are TGCAGCGTTGAAGATCTTGAGGCAGGAGTAAACACCGGGGAGCTGTTTTTT. The rearrangement links TRBV29-1 to TRBJ2-2, with D unclear. The V gene lost 0 bases and the J gene lost 2 bases, with 16 bases spanning the gap. CDR3 length: 17 residues. Germline V CDR1 and CDR2: SQVTM, ANQGSEA.

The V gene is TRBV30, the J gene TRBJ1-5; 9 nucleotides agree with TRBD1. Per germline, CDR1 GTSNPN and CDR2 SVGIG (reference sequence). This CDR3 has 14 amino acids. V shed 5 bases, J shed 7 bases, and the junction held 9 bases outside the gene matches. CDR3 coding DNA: TGTGCCTGGGGGGGACAGGGTGCGCAACAGCCCCAGCATTTT. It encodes CAWGGQGAQQPQHF.

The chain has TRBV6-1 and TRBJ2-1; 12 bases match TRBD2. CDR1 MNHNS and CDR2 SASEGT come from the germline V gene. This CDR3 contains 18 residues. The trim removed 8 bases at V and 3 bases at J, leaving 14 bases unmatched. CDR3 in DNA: TGTGCCAGCGAGCCCGGACTAGCGGGACCCAGGGGCTACAATGAGCAGTTCTTC. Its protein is CASEPGLAGPRGYNEQFF.

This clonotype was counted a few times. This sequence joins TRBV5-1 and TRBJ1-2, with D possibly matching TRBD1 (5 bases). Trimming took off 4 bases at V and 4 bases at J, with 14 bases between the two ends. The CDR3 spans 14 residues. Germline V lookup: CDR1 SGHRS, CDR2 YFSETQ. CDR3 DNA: TGCGCCAGCAGCAGACTAGGACAAGGCTATGGCTACACCTTC. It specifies CASSRLGQGYGYTF.

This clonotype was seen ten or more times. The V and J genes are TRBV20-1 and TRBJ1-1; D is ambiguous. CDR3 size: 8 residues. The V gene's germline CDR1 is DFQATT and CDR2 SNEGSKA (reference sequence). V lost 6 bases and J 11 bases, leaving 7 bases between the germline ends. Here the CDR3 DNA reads TGCAGTGCCCCACCCGCTTTCTTT. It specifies CSAPPAFF.

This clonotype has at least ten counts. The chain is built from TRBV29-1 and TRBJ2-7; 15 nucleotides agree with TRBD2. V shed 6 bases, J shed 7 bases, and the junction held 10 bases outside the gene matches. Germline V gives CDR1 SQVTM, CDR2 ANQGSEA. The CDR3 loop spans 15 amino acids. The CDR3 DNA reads TGCAGCGTCGGACTAGCGGGAGGGCCCGGGGATGAGCAGTACTTC. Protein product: CSVGLAGGPGDEQYF.

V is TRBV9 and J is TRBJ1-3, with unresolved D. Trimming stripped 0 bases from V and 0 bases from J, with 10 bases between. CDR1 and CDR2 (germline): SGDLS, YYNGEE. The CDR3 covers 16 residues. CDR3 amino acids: CASSVDDGRSGNTIYF. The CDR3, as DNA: TGTGCCAGCAGCGTAGATGACGGACGCTCTGGAAACACCATATATTTT.

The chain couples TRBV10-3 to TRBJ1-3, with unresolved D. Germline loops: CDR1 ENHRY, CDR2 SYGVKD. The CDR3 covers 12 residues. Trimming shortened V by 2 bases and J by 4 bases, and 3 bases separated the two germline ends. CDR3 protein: CAISEGGNTIYF. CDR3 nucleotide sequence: TGTGCCATCAGTGAGGGGGGAAACACCATATATTTT.

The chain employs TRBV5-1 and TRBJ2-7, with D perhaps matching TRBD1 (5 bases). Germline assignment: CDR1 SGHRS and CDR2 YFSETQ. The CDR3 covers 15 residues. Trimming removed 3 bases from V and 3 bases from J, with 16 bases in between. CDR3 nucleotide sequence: TGCGCCAGCAGCTACTTGACAAGGGGTTTCTACGAGCAGTACTTC. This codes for CASSYLTRGFYEQYF.